The rows below give T cell receptor beta chains drawn from one sample of a study of T cell responses to AZD1222 COVID-19 vaccine. Some clones are missing from TCRdb's copy, which holds only in-frame ones; the method was immunoSEQ multiplex PCR. The sample contains approximately 190,000 clones, around 94% of which appear only once. The sample consisted of peripheral blood, taken 28 days after the second dose of the MenACWY control vaccine. These receptors were collected from an adult who received the MenACWY meningococcal vaccine as a control. CDR3s include the opening cysteine and the closing phenylalanine or tryptophan. Each record gives: D gene, clone size, V gene, J gene, CDR3 protein, CDR3 DNA. D genes are given only for firm matches. Size is omitted from some rows. Given values are once, few, many or a class for expanded clones.

D gene: TRBD2
clone size: .
V gene: TRBV10-3
J gene: TRBJ2-1
CDR3 protein: CAISESPAGLAIYNEQFF
CDR3 DNA: TGTGCCATCAGTGAGTCACCCGCGGGACTAGCGATCTACAATGAGCAGTTCTTC

D gene: .
clone size: few
V gene: TRBV11-2
J gene: TRBJ2-7
CDR3 protein: CASSLAEPYEQYF
CDR3 DNA: TGTGCCAGCAGCTTGGCGGAGCCCTACGAGCAGTACTTC

D gene: .
clone size: .
V gene: TRBV9
J gene: TRBJ2-1
CDR3 protein: CASSPSHNGEQFF
CDR3 DNA: TGTGCCAGCAGCCCCTCTCACAATGGTGAGCAGTTCTTC

D gene: .
clone size: .
V gene: TRBV27
J gene: TRBJ2-7
CDR3 protein: CASSFRGPAYEQYF
CDR3 DNA: TGTGCCAGCAGTTTTAGGGGTCCCGCCTACGAGCAGTACTTC

D gene: TRBD1
clone size: .
V gene: TRBV30
J gene: TRBJ2-1
CDR3 protein: CAWSVQTGAVEQFF
CDR3 DNA: TGTGCCTGGAGTGTGCAAACAGGGGCGGTTGAGCAGTTCTTC

D gene: .
clone size: .
V gene: TRBV14
J gene: TRBJ2-7
CDR3 protein: CASSQVGASPYEQYF
CDR3 DNA: TGTGCCAGCAGCCAAGTCGGCGCGAGCCCCTACGAGCAGTACTTC

D gene: .
clone size: .
V gene: TRBV9
J gene: TRBJ1-4
CDR3 protein: CASSLGYQAYEKLFF
CDR3 DNA: TGTGCCAGCAGCCTAGGGTACCAGGCGTATGAAAAACTGTTTTTT

D gene: TRBD1
clone size: .
V gene: TRBV5-4
J gene: TRBJ1-5
CDR3 protein: CASSFGQDQPQHF
CDR3 DNA: TGTGCCAGCAGCTTCGGACAGGATCAGCCCCAGCATTTT

D gene: .
clone size: .
V gene: TRBV7-2
J gene: TRBJ2-3
CDR3 protein: CASSLPHSTDTQYF
CDR3 DNA: TGTGCCAGCAGCTTACCTCACTCCACAGATACGCAGTATTTT

D gene: TRBD2
clone size: .
V gene: TRBV11-3
J gene: TRBJ2-7
CDR3 protein: CASSLERGSSYEQYF
CDR3 DNA: TGTGCCAGCAGCTTAGAGCGGGGGAGCTCCTACGAGCAGTACTTC

D gene: .
clone size: .
V gene: TRBV29-1
J gene: TRBJ1-5
CDR3 protein: CSVRDLGGNQPQHF
CDR3 DNA: TGCAGCGTTAGGGACCTCGGGGGCAATCAGCCCCAGCATTTT

D gene: .
clone size: once
V gene: TRBV23-1
J gene: TRBJ2-6
CDR3 protein: CASSYQRAGRVIASGANVLTF
CDR3 DNA: TGCGCCAGCAGTTACCAAAGGGCAGGAAGGGTAATTGCCTCTGGGGCCAACGTCCTGACTTTC

D gene: .
clone size: .
V gene: TRBV9
J gene: TRBJ2-1
CDR3 protein: CASSVGGDIFYNEQFF
CDR3 DNA: TGTGCCAGCAGCGTGGGGGGAGACATATTTTACAATGAGCAGTTCTTC

D gene: .
clone size: .
V gene: TRBV10-3
J gene: TRBJ1-3
CDR3 protein: CAIKQEEGTIYF
CDR3 DNA: TGTGCCATCAAGCAAGAAGAGGGCACCATATATTTT

D gene: .
clone size: .
V gene: TRBV15
J gene: TRBJ1-3
CDR3 protein: CATSRDGRSSSGNTIYF
CDR3 DNA: TGTGCCACCAGCAGAGACGGCAGATCGAGCTCTGGAAACACCATATATTTT

D gene: .
clone size: .
V gene: TRBV5-6
J gene: TRBJ2-2
CDR3 protein: CASSSPLRQAANTGELFF
CDR3 DNA: TGTGCCAGCAGCTCCCCCCTTCGACAGGCCGCGAACACCGGGGAGCTGTTTTTT

D gene: TRBD1
clone size: .
V gene: TRBV7-3
J gene: TRBJ2-7
CDR3 protein: CASSLSPGTVTYEQYF
CDR3 DNA: TGTGCCAGCAGCTTGAGTCCCGGGACAGTGACCTACGAGCAGTACTTC

D gene: .
clone size: .
V gene: TRBV30
J gene: TRBJ2-1
CDR3 protein: CAWVFGRGNEQFF
CDR3 DNA: TGTGCCTGGGTTTTTGGAAGAGGCAATGAGCAGTTCTTC

D gene: .
clone size: .
V gene: TRBV6-5
J gene: TRBJ1-6
CDR3 protein: CASRQGPNNSPLHF
CDR3 DNA: TGTGCCAGCAGGCAGGGACCGAATAATTCACCCCTCCACTTT

D gene: .
clone size: .
V gene: TRBV27
J gene: TRBJ2-3
CDR3 protein: CASSARGSADTQYF
CDR3 DNA: TGTGCCAGCAGCGCCCGGGGTTCGGCAGATACGCAGTATTTT

D gene: .
clone size: .
V gene: TRBV5-1
J gene: TRBJ1-1
CDR3 protein: CASSPGVRGGNTEAFF
CDR3 DNA: TGCGCCAGCAGCCCCGGGGTCCGGGGCGGGAACACTGAAGCTTTCTTT

D gene: .
clone size: few
V gene: TRBV18
J gene: TRBJ1-3
CDR3 protein: CASSPSGDGGNTIYF
CDR3 DNA: TGTGCCAGCTCACCCTCGGGAGATGGGGGAAACACCATATATTTT

D gene: .
clone size: .
V gene: TRBV28
J gene: TRBJ1-3
CDR3 protein: CASSLGPFGNTIYF
CDR3 DNA: TGTGCCAGCAGTTTAGGTCCGTTCGGAAACACCATATATTTT

D gene: .
clone size: .
V gene: TRBV5-1
J gene: TRBJ2-7
CDR3 protein: CASSSLQANSYEQYF
CDR3 DNA: TGCGCCAGCAGCTCTTTACAGGCCAACTCCTACGAGCAGTACTTC

D gene: .
clone size: .
V gene: TRBV4-2
J gene: TRBJ1-1
CDR3 protein: CASSQERTTEAFF
CDR3 DNA: TGTGCCAGCAGCCAAGAGAGGACCACTGAAGCTTTCTTT

D gene: .
clone size: .
V gene: TRBV7-8
J gene: TRBJ1-2
CDR3 protein: CASSLRWAAGGDYGYTF
CDR3 DNA: TGTGCCAGCAGCTTAAGGTGGGCGGCAGGTGGGGACTATGGCTACACCTTC

D gene: .
clone size: .
V gene: TRBV6-5
J gene: TRBJ2-7
CDR3 protein: CASSLGRPSSYEQYF
CDR3 DNA: TGTGCCAGCAGTTTGGGACGGCCGAGCTCCTACGAGCAGTACTTC

D gene: .
clone size: .
V gene: TRBV24-1
J gene: TRBJ2-5
CDR3 protein: CATSDLAVGQETQYF
CDR3 DNA: TGTGCCACCAGTGATTTGGCAGTGGGCCAAGAGACCCAGTACTTC

D gene: .
clone size: .
V gene: TRBV19
J gene: TRBJ1-1
CDR3 protein: CASSMGRGAFF
CDR3 DNA: TGTGCCAGTAGTATGGGTAGAGGAGCTTTCTTT

D gene: TRBD1
clone size: .
V gene: TRBV19
J gene: TRBJ1-5
CDR3 protein: CASSSSGGHVNQPQHF
CDR3 DNA: TGTGCCAGTAGTTCCTCAGGGGGCCACGTCAATCAGCCCCAGCATTTT

D gene: .
clone size: .
V gene: TRBV11-2
J gene: TRBJ2-3
CDR3 protein: CASSLGGASPDTQYF
CDR3 DNA: TGTGCCAGCAGCTTAGGTGGAGCCAGCCCAGATACGCAGTATTTT

D gene: .
clone size: .
V gene: TRBV19
J gene: TRBJ2-1
CDR3 protein: CASSMAREQFF
CDR3 DNA: TGTGCCAGTAGTATGGCTCGTGAGCAGTTCTTC

D gene: .
clone size: .
V gene: TRBV18
J gene: TRBJ1-5
CDR3 protein: CASSPNREGNQPQHF
CDR3 DNA: TGTGCCAGCTCGCCCAACAGGGAGGGCAATCAGCCCCAGCATTTT

D gene: TRBD1
clone size: .
V gene: TRBV28
J gene: TRBJ2-5
CDR3 protein: CASSLPPTGTGQETQYF
CDR3 DNA: TGTGCCAGCAGTTTGCCCCCGACCGGGACAGGGCAAGAGACCCAGTACTTC

D gene: .
clone size: once
V gene: TRBV5-1
J gene: TRBJ2-2
CDR3 protein: CASSLSPGAGTGELFF
CDR3 DNA: TGCGCCAGCAGCTTGTCTCCCGGGGCAGGTACCGGGGAGCTGTTTTTT

D gene: .
clone size: .
V gene: TRBV10-3
J gene: TRBJ1-2
CDR3 protein: CASGTRSNYGYTF
CDR3 DNA: TGTGCCTCCGGGACACGCAGTAACTATGGCTACACCTTC

D gene: .
clone size: .
V gene: TRBV6-5
J gene: TRBJ1-5
CDR3 protein: CASSYSGAGTNQPQHF
CDR3 DNA: TGTGCCAGCAGTTACTCAGGAGCAGGGACCAATCAGCCCCAGCATTTT

D gene: .
clone size: .
V gene: TRBV5-1
J gene: TRBJ1-1
CDR3 protein: CASSSDGLNTEAFF
CDR3 DNA: TGCGCCAGCAGCTCTGACGGGTTGAACACTGAAGCTTTCTTT

D gene: TRBD1
clone size: .
V gene: TRBV6-5
J gene: TRBJ1-5
CDR3 protein: CASSSTGGQPQHF
CDR3 DNA: TGTGCCAGCAGTTCTACAGGGGGCCAGCCCCAGCATTTT

D gene: TRBD1
clone size: .
V gene: TRBV5-6
J gene: TRBJ1-2
CDR3 protein: CASSLANRGRVDGYTF
CDR3 DNA: TGTGCCAGCAGCTTGGCAAACAGGGGGCGGGTGGATGGCTACACCTTC

D gene: TRBD2
clone size: .
V gene: TRBV29-1
J gene: TRBJ2-5
CDR3 protein: CSVGPAGGGQETQYF
CDR3 DNA: TGCAGCGTTGGCCCCGCGGGGGGAGGACAAGAGACCCAGTACTTC

D gene: .
clone size: .
V gene: TRBV30
J gene: TRBJ1-6
CDR3 protein: CAWRTTGSSPLHF
CDR3 DNA: TGTGCCTGGCGTACGACAGGCAGTTCACCCCTCCACTTT

D gene: TRBD1
clone size: .
V gene: TRBV20-1
J gene: TRBJ1-1
CDR3 protein: CSASSPTGQGTEAFF
CDR3 DNA: TGCAGTGCTAGTAGTCCGACAGGGCAGGGTACTGAAGCTTTCTTT

D gene: .
clone size: few
V gene: TRBV6-5
J gene: TRBJ1-5
CDR3 protein: CASTWDSGSNQPQHF
CDR3 DNA: TGTGCCAGCACCTGGGACTCTGGTAGCAATCAGCCCCAGCATTTT

D gene: TRBD2
clone size: .
V gene: TRBV19
J gene: TRBJ2-7
CDR3 protein: CASSIEGLAGDEQYF
CDR3 DNA: TGTGCCAGTAGTATAGAAGGACTAGCGGGAGACGAGCAGTACTTC

D gene: TRBD2
clone size: .
V gene: TRBV7-2
J gene: TRBJ2-7
CDR3 protein: CASSSQNSVNAGVVYEQYF
CDR3 DNA: TGTGCCAGCAGCTCCCAAAACTCGGTCAATGCGGGAGTCGTCTACGAGCAGTACTTC

D gene: TRBD1
clone size: few
V gene: TRBV11-3
J gene: TRBJ1-1
CDR3 protein: CASSLRQGAHTEAFF
CDR3 DNA: TGTGCCAGCAGCTTAAGACAGGGGGCTCACACTGAAGCTTTCTTT

D gene: TRBD2
clone size: .
V gene: TRBV5-3
J gene: TRBJ2-1
CDR3 protein: CARGNTSGGSYNEQFF
CDR3 DNA: TGTGCCAGAGGGAACACTAGCGGGGGCTCCTACAATGAGCAGTTCTTC

D gene: .
clone size: .
V gene: TRBV12-3/TRBV12-4
J gene: TRBJ1-1
CDR3 protein: CASSLAGSGEAFF
CDR3 DNA: TGTGCCAGCAGTTTAGCCGGCTCGGGTGAAGCTTTCTTT

D gene: .
clone size: .
V gene: TRBV6-2/TRBV6-3
J gene: TRBJ1-3
CDR3 protein: CASSPPGHLRSSGNTIYF
CDR3 DNA: TGTGCCAGCAGCCCGCCGGGACACTTGAGATCCTCTGGAAACACCATATATTTT